A selection of T cell receptor beta chains follows, all from one sample in a study of blood T cell repertoires in COVID-19. Profiled with immunoSEQ multiplex PCR; TCRdb holds only in-frame clones, not every one. The sample consists of approximately 210,000 clones, 85% to 90% of them appearing once. Material for sequencing was peripheral blood. All receptors come from a woman between 65 and 79 years old with acute or convalescent COVID-19. Each CDR3 is given with its conserved first and last residue. A D gene is named only where the DNA matches it firmly. Some rows have no size entry. The others give once, few or many, or a class for an expanded clone.

>TRBJ1-3|TRBD1|TRBV15|-
TGTGCCACCAGCAGACGGGGGGACAGGGGAAACACCATATATTTT
CATSRRGDRGNTIYF
>TRBJ1-3|-|TRBV3-1/TRBV3-2|-
TGTGCCAGCAGCGCCCAACAGGGAAACACCATATATTTT
CASSAQQGNTIYF
>TRBJ2-2|-|TRBV14|-
TGTGCCAGCAGCCTTGGAGCGGGCACCGGGGAGCTGTTTTTT
CASSLGAGTGELFF
>TRBJ1-2|-|TRBV15|-
TGTGCCACCAGCAGAGATTTGACCGGCGGGATAAACTATGGCTACACCTTC
CATSRDLTGGINYGYTF
>TRBJ1-1|TRBD1|TRBV10-3|-
TGTGCCATCAGGACCGGACAGGCCAGGACTGAAGCTTTCTTT
CAIRTGQARTEAFF
>TRBJ2-7|-|TRBV28|few
TGTGCCAGCAGGAGGGGAGGGGGAGGGATCGAGCAGTACTTC
CASRRGGGGIEQYF
>TRBJ2-6|TRBD1|TRBV27|-
TGTGCCAGCAGTTCATCCCGGGACAGGGCTGGGGCCAACGTCCTGACTTTC
CASSSSRDRAGANVLTF
>TRBJ1-5|-|TRBV28|-
TGTGCCAGCAGGGCGGATAGCAATCAGCCCCAGCATTTT
CASRADSNQPQHF
>TRBJ2-1|TRBD1|TRBV25-1|-
TGTGCCTCCGGGACAGGGGATAGTAATGAGCAGTTCTTC
CASGTGDSNEQFF
>TRBJ1-4|-|TRBV27|few
TGTGCCAGCAGTTTATTTCGATCTCGGCGAGGGAGTGAAAAACTGTTTTTT
CASSLFRSRRGSEKLFF
>TRBJ2-2|-|TRBV18|-
TGTGCCAGCTCACCACTATGGCCGGAGGGCACCGGGGAGCTGTTTTTT
CASSPLWPEGTGELFF
>TRBJ2-5|TRBD1|TRBV19|-
TGTGCCAGTAGCCCCGACAGGGGAGAGACCCAGTACTTC
CASSPDRGETQYF
>TRBJ1-1|-|TRBV5-1|-
TGCGCCAGCAGCTTGGATTGGGGGGTCAGCACTGAAGCTTTCTTT
CASSLDWGVSTEAFF
>TRBJ2-1|TRBD2|TRBV7-2|-
TGTGCCAGCAGCTTAGCGCCTACTAGCGGGGGAACAATGAACCAGTTCTTC
CASSLAPTSGGTMNQFF
>TRBJ1-2|-|TRBV7-9|-
TGTGCCAGCAGCTTAGGGGGGACACCCCAGGCAGGCTACACCTTC
CASSLGGTPQAGYTF
>TRBJ2-1|TRBD2|TRBV3-1/TRBV3-2|-
TGTGCCAGCAGCCCGAAGCTAATAGCGGGAGTGGGTGAGCAGTTCTTC
CASSPKLIAGVGEQFF
>TRBJ1-3|-|TRBV5-1|-
TGCGCCAGCAGCGCGTCCCTCTCTGGAAACACCATATATTTT
CASSASLSGNTIYF
>TRBJ1-1|-|TRBV6-5|-
TGTGCCAGCAGAATGGGGGGGGCCCGGAGCACTGAAGCTTTCTTT
CASRMGGARSTEAFF
>TRBJ2-5|TRBD1|TRBV9|-
TGTGCCAGCAGCGTAGGGACAGGGATGGCGGAGACCCAGTACTTC
CASSVGTGMAETQYF
>TRBJ2-2|TRBD1|TRBV2|-
TGTGCCAGCAGGGAACAGGGGGCCGGGGAGCTGTTTTTT
CASREQGAGELFF
>TRBJ1-2|-|TRBV29-1|-
TGCAGCGTTGTCGGGGGGGCGCGGCACTATGGCTACACCTTC
CSVVGGARHYGYTF
>TRBJ1-1|-|TRBV19|few
TGTGCCAGTAGTATGGAGTGGGGCAGGGTATCGATTGAAGCTTTCTTT
CASSMEWGRVSIEAFF
>TRBJ2-7|-|TRBV14|-
TGTGCCAGCAGCCAAGGAGGGTGGCACGTCTACGAGCAGTACTTC
CASSQGGWHVYEQYF
>TRBJ2-3|TRBD2|TRBV7-2|-
TGTGCCAGCATCCTAGGGACTAGTAGCACAGATACGCAGTATTTT
CASILGTSSTDTQYF
>TRBJ2-2|-|TRBV5-1|-
TGCGCCAGCAGCTTGGATACAGGGAGTCACGGGGAGCTGTTTTTT
CASSLDTGSHGELFF
>TRBJ2-1|TRBD1|TRBV5-1|-
TGCGCCAGCAGCGTCACATTCGGACAGGCGCTTTACAATGAGCAGTTCTTC
CASSVTFGQALYNEQFF
>TRBJ1-1|-|TRBV28|-
TGTGCCAGCAGTCTCCCGGGACTCAGGAACACTGAAGCTTTCTTT
CASSLPGLRNTEAFF
>TRBJ1-5|TRBD1|TRBV9|once
TGTGCCAGCAGCGTAGGGACAGGAGAGTATCAGCCCCAGCATTTT
CASSVGTGEYQPQHF
>TRBJ1-4|-|TRBV4-1|-
TGCGCCAGCAGCCAGGCGGGGAAGGGGAGGGAAAAACTGTTTTTT
CASSQAGKGREKLFF
>TRBJ2-7|-|TRBV6-5|-
TGTGCCAGCAGTTACTCGTGGACTCCTGTTTTTGCCGAGCAGTACTTC
CASSYSWTPVFAEQYF
>TRBJ2-1|TRBD2|TRBV5-6|-
TGTGCCAGCAGTATCCAGGCTAGCGGGATAAATGAGCAGTTCTTC
CASSIQASGINEQFF
>TRBJ2-7|TRBD2|TRBV12-5|-
TGTGCTAGTGGTCTATCGACCGGGGGGGGCGAGCAGTACTTC
CASGLSTGGGEQYF
>TRBJ2-7|-|TRBV11-1|-
TGTGCCAGCAGCTCTACAGGCGAGCAGTACTTC
CASSSTGEQYF
>TRBJ2-5|TRBD2|TRBV2|-
TGTGCCAGCAGTGAATCCAGCGGGGGGCTCAAGACCCAGTACTTC
CASSESSGGLKTQYF
>TRBJ2-5|-|TRBV10-3|-
TGTGCCATCTCTGTTAAAGAGACCCAGTACTTC
CAISVKETQYF
>TRBJ1-3|TRBD1|TRBV5-1|-
TGCGCCAGCAGCATACAGGGGGCTGGAAACACCATATATTTT
CASSIQGAGNTIYF
>TRBJ1-1|-|TRBV27|-
TGTGCCAGCAGTTTCGGGGTTTCCAACACTGAAGCTTTCTTT
CASSFGVSNTEAFF
>TRBJ2-2|-|TRBV4-1|-
TGCGCCAGCAGCCAAGTACCCGGGGTTTCCACCGGGGAGCTGTTTTTT
CASSQVPGVSTGELFF
>TRBJ1-5|TRBD1|TRBV5-4|-
TGTGCCAGCAGCGTCGACAGGGTAGGACAGCCCCAGCATTTT
CASSVDRVGQPQHF
>TRBJ1-1|-|TRBV6-5|-
TGTGCCAGCAGTTACAAGCTAGCCCGGCTCACTGAAGCTTTCTTT
CASSYKLARLTEAFF
>TRBJ2-1|-|TRBV28|-
TGTGCCAGCACGAGTCACAGTCACAATGAGCAGTTCTTC
CASTSHSHNEQFF
>TRBJ2-1|TRBD2|TRBV6-2/TRBV6-3|once
TGTGCCAGCAGTTACGACGCGACTAGCGCGTATGAGCAGTTCTTC
CASSYDATSAYEQFF
>TRBJ2-7|TRBD1|TRBV6-2/TRBV6-3|-
TGTGCCAGCAGTTCCCACTGGGACAGATCCTACGAGCAGTACTTC
CASSSHWDRSYEQYF
>TRBJ2-5|-|TRBV18|-
TGTGCCAGCTCAATCACCTCGGAGGGAGAGACCCAGTACTTC
CASSITSEGETQYF
>TRBJ2-2|-|TRBV9|-
TGTGCCAGCAGCGTAGGACAGGCTAACACCGGGGAGCTGTTTTTT
CASSVGQANTGELFF
>TRBJ2-7|-|TRBV5-1|-
TGCGCCAGCAGCTCGGAAGGCGGCTACGAGCAGTACTTC
CASSSEGGYEQYF
>TRBJ1-1|TRBD1|TRBV28|-
TGTGCCAGCAGTTTATGGTCAGGGGGCACAAACACTGAAGCTTTCTTT
CASSLWSGGTNTEAFF
>TRBJ2-1|-|TRBV5-4|-
TGTGCCAGCAGCCCCCTACCCCCCAATGAGCAGTTCTTC
CASSPLPPNEQFF
>TRBJ1-2|-|TRBV11-2|-
TGTGCCAGCAGCTTAGCGCCGACAGGTCTTTATGGCTACACCTTC
CASSLAPTGLYGYTF
>TRBJ1-2|-|TRBV2|-
TGTGCCAGCAGTGAAGCACAGGAGCCTGCCTATGGCTACACCTTC
CASSEAQEPAYGYTF
>TRBJ2-7|-|TRBV7-9|-
TGTGCCAGCAGCTTCCTCGGGGGCTCCTACGAGCAGTACTTC
CASSFLGGSYEQYF
>TRBJ1-1|-|TRBV6-5|-
TGTGCCAGCAAAAGGGGGTATATGGGCACTGAAGCTTTCTTT
CASKRGYMGTEAFF
>TRBJ1-1|TRBD1|TRBV12-3/TRBV12-4|-
TGTGCCAGCAGCCGAACAGGGGGGACTGAAGCTTTCTTT
CASSRTGGTEAFF
>TRBJ1-3|-|TRBV6-5|once
TGTGCCAGCAGTAGCCGGGACTATGGAAACACCATATATTTT
CASSSRDYGNTIYF
>TRBJ2-3|-|TRBV28|-
TGTGCCAGCAATCAGGGGAGTCCAGATACGCAGTATTTT
CASNQGSPDTQYF
>TRBJ2-7|-|TRBV5-5|-
TGTGCCAGCAGCTTGGAGGCAGGGGCCGCCTACGAGCAGTACTTC
CASSLEAGAAYEQYF
>TRBJ1-1|-|TRBV12-3/TRBV12-4|-
TGTGCCAGCAGTTTAGGACCGGGTACTGAAGCTTTCTTT
CASSLGPGTEAFF
>TRBJ2-1|-|TRBV10-3|-
TGTGCCATCAGTGGACCGGGGCAGGGAGGAGGCAATGAGCAGTTCTTC
CAISGPGQGGGNEQFF
>TRBJ1-1|-|TRBV7-2|-
TGTGCCAGCATCGAAGCCTTTAGGGGCGAGGCTTTCTTT
CASIEAFRGEAFF
>TRBJ1-2|TRBD1|TRBV19|-
TGTGCCAGTAGTGCCTACAGGGGAAACTATGGCTACACCTTC
CASSAYRGNYGYTF